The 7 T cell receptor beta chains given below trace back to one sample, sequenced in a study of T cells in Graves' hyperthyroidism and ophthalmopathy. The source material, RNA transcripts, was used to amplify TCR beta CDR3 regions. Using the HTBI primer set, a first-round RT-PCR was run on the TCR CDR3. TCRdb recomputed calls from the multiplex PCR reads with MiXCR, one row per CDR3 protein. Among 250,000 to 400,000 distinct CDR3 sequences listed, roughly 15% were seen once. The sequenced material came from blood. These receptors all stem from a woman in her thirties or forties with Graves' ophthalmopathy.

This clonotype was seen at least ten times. CDR3 bases: TGCAGTGCTGCGCGAACTAGCGGGGGCTCCGAGCAGTACTTC. Translating gives CSAARTSGGSEQYF. The chain employs TRBV20-1 and TRBJ2-7, with 11 bases matching TRBD2. This CDR3 region has 14 residues. The V and J ends lost 5 bases and 6 bases, in that order; junction bases with no gene match: 9. Germline CDR1 reads DFQATT; CDR2 reads SNEGSKA (reference sequence).

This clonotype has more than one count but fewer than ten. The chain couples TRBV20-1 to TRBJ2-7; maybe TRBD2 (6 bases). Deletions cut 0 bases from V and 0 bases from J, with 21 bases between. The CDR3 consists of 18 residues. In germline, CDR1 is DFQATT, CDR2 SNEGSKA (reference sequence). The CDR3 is CSARDLEGLPPSSYEQYF. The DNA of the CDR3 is TGCAGTGCTAGAGATTTGGAGGGCCTCCCCCCTAGCTCCTACGAGCAGTACTTC.

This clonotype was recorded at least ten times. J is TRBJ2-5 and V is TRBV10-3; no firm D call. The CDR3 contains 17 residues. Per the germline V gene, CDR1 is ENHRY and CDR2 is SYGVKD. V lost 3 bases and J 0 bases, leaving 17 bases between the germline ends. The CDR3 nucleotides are TGTGCCATCAGTGAAGGGTTGGCACAGCAACACCAAGAGACCCAGTACTTC. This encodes CAISEGLAQQHQETQYF.

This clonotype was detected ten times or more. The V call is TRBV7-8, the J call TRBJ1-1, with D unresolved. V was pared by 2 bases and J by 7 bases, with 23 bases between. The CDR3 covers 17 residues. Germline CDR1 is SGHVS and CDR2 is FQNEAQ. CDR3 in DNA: TGTGCCAGCAGCTTACCCTCTGTCCCCCAACCGAATTTTGAAGCTTTCTTT. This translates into CASSLPSVPQPNFEAFF. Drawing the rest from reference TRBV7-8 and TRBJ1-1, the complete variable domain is GAGVSQSPRYKVAKRGQDVALRCDPISGHVSLFWYQQALGQGPEFLTYFQNEAQLDKSGLPSDRFFAERPEGSVSTLKIQRTQQEDSAVYLCASSLPSVPQPNFEAFFGQGTRLTVV.

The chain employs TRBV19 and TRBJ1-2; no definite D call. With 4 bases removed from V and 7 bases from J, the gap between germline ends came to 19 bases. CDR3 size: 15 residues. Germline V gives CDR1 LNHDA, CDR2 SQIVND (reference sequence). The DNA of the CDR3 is TGTGCCAGTAGTAAGCGATCTACTGTGGCGGGTGGCTACACCTTC. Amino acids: CASSKRSTVAGGYTF.

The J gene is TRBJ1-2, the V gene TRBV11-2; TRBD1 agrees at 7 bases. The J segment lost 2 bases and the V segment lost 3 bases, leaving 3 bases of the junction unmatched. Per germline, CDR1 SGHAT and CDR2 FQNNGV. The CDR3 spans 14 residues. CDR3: CASSFSDRNYGYTF. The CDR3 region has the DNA TGTGCCAGCAGCTTCTCGGACAGGAACTATGGCTACACCTTC.

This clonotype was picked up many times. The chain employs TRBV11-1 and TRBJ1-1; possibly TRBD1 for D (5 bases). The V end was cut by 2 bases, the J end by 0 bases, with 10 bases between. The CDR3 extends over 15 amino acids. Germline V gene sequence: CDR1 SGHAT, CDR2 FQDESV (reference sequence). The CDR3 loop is CASSLWGRVNTEAFF. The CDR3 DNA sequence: TGTGCCAGCAGCTTATGGGGCAGAGTGAACACTGAAGCTTTCTTT.